One sample yielded the 20 T cell receptor beta chains listed below, sequenced in a study of T cells in women clearing cervical HPV infection (dated by TCRdb to 2016 to 2019). The library was obtained by the immunoSEQ multiplex PCR assay. TCRdb holds this immuneACCESS table with in-frame rearrangements only. Some clones are missing; in checked studies, unresolved V genes explain under half, and the rest has no known cause. The sample's table covers some 39,000 clones. The ten largest clones represent 3.7% of the sample. The sample consisted of blood buffy coat. The receptors originated from a woman between 18 and 70 years old with a cervical HPV16 infection that either progressed to CIN3+ or cleared (not recorded which).

On this clone itself: The read finishes 3 residues shy of the CDR3 end, and the germline J gene is used to complete it. The same CDR3 also results from other DNA sequences found in this sample. The chain recombines TRBV18 with TRBJ1-2, with 9 bases fitting TRBD1. Germline V CDR1 and CDR2: KGHSH, LQKENI. The trim removed 4 bases at V and 2 bases at J, leaving 5 bases unmatched. CDR3 length: 15 amino acids. The DNA read from the CDR3 is TGTGCCAGCTCACTCTCTGGGACAGGGAACTATGGC. This encodes CASSLSGTGNYG. The full CDR3 protein reads CASSLSGTGNYGYTF.

Details on this clone: The read finishes 3 residues shy of the CDR3 end, and the germline J gene is used to complete it. V is TRBV28 and J is TRBJ2-1; TRBD1 matches 7 bases. J gave up 2 bases and V 7 bases, and 5 bases lay outside the gene matches. CDR3 size: 14 residues. Per germline, CDR1 MDHEN and CDR2 SYDVKM. This CDR3 reads CASTPGQPYNEQFF. The part of the CDR3 DNA that was read is TGTGCCAGCACACCGGGACAGCCCTACAATGAG. Using reference TRBV28 and TRBJ2-1 for the parts outside the CDR3, the full variable domain is DVKVTQSSRYLVKRTGEKVFLECVQDMDHENMFWYRQDPGLGLRLIYFSYDVKMKEKGDIPEGYSVSREKKERFSLILESASTNQTSMYLCASTPGQPYNEQFFGPGTRLTVL.

To note about this clone: The read terminates 3 residues before the CDR3 end, so the remaining end is supplied by the germline J gene. The chain employs TRBV7-9 and TRBJ1-5; no clear D. There are 12 residues in the CDR3. The germline CDR1 and CDR2 sequences are SEHNR and FQNEAQ (reference sequence). V lost 5 bases and J 5 bases, leaving 7 bases between the germline ends. CDR3 region: CASSRTYQPQHF. CDR3 DNA (partial): TGTGCCAGCAGCCGAACTTATCAGCCC.

As concerns this clone: The read ends 3 residues shy of where the CDR3 ends; the end is completed using the germline J gene. The rearrangement uses TRBV29-1 and TRBJ1-1, with TRBD1 matching over 9 bases. V shed 5 bases, J shed 2 bases, and the junction held 9 bases outside the gene matches. CDR3 length: 15 residues. CDR1 is SQVTM, CDR2 ANQGSEA, per germline. The CDR3 protein is CSVSPGTGLNTEAFF. Partial CDR3 DNA: TGCAGCGTTAGTCCCGGGACAGGGTTAAACACTGAA.

About this clone: Sequencing ends 3 residues short of the CDR3 end; the germline J gene provides the rest. The chain recombines TRBV9 with TRBJ2-2; 10 bases map to TRBD2. Germline V gene data show CDR1 as SGDLS and CDR2 as YYNGEE. The junction had 4 bases not matched to a gene; V was cut back by 4 bases and J by 4 bases. There are 15 residues in the CDR3. The CDR3 region is CASSTLAGATGELFF. The sequenced part of the CDR3 DNA is TGTGCCAGCAGCACCCTAGCGGGGGCCACCGGGGAG.

As concerns this clone: The read finishes 3 residues shy of the CDR3 end, and the germline J gene is used to complete it. This chain links TRBV18 with TRBJ1-1, with 10 bases aligning to TRBD1. Losses at the gene ends were 4 bases for V and 4 bases for J; bases not matched to a gene: 3. The germline gives CDR1 KGHSH, CDR2 LQKENI. The CDR3 runs 14 residues. Incomplete CDR3 DNA: TGTGCCAGCTCACAAGGACAGGGGGGCACTGAA. It is translated as CASSQGQGGTE. The full CDR3 protein reads CASSQGQGGTEAFF.

On this clone itself: The DNA ends 3 residues before the CDR3 does, and the rest of the CDR3 is filled in from the germline J gene. The chain employs TRBV14 and TRBJ1-1; a possible D gene is TRBD1 (6 bases). Trimming removed 1 base from V and 4 bases from J, with 16 bases in between. The CDR3 spans 16 residues. Germline CDR1 SGHDN, CDR2 FVKESK. The CDR3 here is CASSQGYRVTGTEAFF. The CDR3 bases that were read are TGTGCCAGCAGCCAAGGGTACAGGGTAACGGGCACTGAA.

On this clone: The CDR3 end is not reached by the read, which stops 3 residues before it; the germline J gene fills it in. The rearrangement links TRBV6-4 to TRBJ2-3, with a tentative D call TRBD2 (6 bases). Germline lookup yields CDR1 MRHNA and CDR2 SNTAGT. V gave up 3 bases and J gave up 4 bases, with 14 bases separating them. The CDR3 is made up of 15 amino acids. The CDR3 here is CASSEIAGRSDTQYF. The part of the CDR3 DNA that was read is TGTGCCAGCAGTGAAATAGCAGGGAGGTCAGATACG.

For this clone: The CDR3 end lies 3 residues beyond the end of the read and is filled in from the germline J gene. The chain joins TRBV7-6 to TRBJ1-1, with D possibly TRBD1 on 5 matching bases. The length of the CDR3 is 12 residues. Germline V gene sequence: CDR1 SGHVS, CDR2 FNYEAQ. The part of the CDR3 DNA that was read is TGTGCCAGCAGTTCCAGACAGACCGAA. It is translated as CASSSRQTE. The whole CDR3 reads CASSSRQTEAFF.

A word on this clone: The sequenced fragment ends 3 residues before the CDR3 boundary, so the rest is inferred from the germline J gene. The J gene is TRBJ1-1, the V gene TRBV27; D is possibly TRBD1 (5 bases). Deletions cut 6 bases from V and 2 bases from J, with 10 bases between. This CDR3 comprises 13 residues. Germline lookup yields CDR1 MNHEY and CDR2 SMNVEV (reference sequence). CDR3 DNA (partial): TGTGCCAGCAGCTTTGGGGCAAACACTGAA. It yields the protein CASSFGANTE. The full CDR3 reads CASSFGANTEAFF.

As concerns this clone: The read falls 3 residues short of the CDR3 end, and the missing part is taken from the germline J gene. The chain recombines TRBV10-3 with TRBJ2-3, with D hard to call. The V end lost 0 bases, the J end lost 5 bases, and 3 bases lay between the germline ends. Germline V gives CDR1 ENHRY, CDR2 SYGVKD. CDR3 length equals 12 residues. CDR3 residues: CAISESRDTQYF. The CDR3 bases that were read are TGTGCCATCAGTGAGTCTAGAGATACG.

With respect to this clone: The read falls 3 residues short of the CDR3 end, and the missing part is taken from the germline J gene. The rearrangement joins TRBV6-2 or TRBV6-3 to TRBJ2-1; 8 nucleotides line up with TRBD1. V shed 2 bases and J 0 bases; nucleotides not matched to a gene: 0. The CDR3 runs 15 residues. CDR1 and CDR2 (germline): MNHEY, SVGEGT. CDR3 residues: CASSYTGGSYNEQFF. The CDR3 bases that were read are TGTGCCAGCAGTTACACAGGGGGCTCCTACAATGAG.

Notes on this clone: The read halts 3 residues ahead of the CDR3 end, with the missing end drawn from the germline J gene. This sequence joins TRBV5-1 and TRBJ1-1; D remains unclear. With 0 bases removed from V and 1 base from J, the gap between germline ends came to 7 bases. Germline V gene data show CDR1 as SGHRS and CDR2 as YFSETQ. The CDR3 is 14 amino acids. The part of the CDR3 DNA that was read is TGCGCCAGCAGCTTGGCTCCAGAGAACACTGAA. Residues: CASSLAPENTE. The whole CDR3 protein reads CASSLAPENTEAFF. Based on the CDR3 plus reference TRBV5-1 and TRBJ1-1, the full variable domain is KAGVTQTPRYLIKTRGQQVTLSCSPISGHRSVSWYQQTPGQGLQFLFEYFSETQRNKGNFPGRFSGRQFSNSRSEMNVSTLELGDSALYLCASSLAPENTEAFFGQGTRLTVV.

As for this clone: Read data end 3 residues before the CDR3 end; the end is taken from the germline J gene. This rearrangement joins TRBV5-4 to TRBJ2-1, with a possible D match to TRBD2 (7 bases). V was shortened by 5 bases and J by 9 bases, with 21 bases between the two germline ends. From germline, CDR1 is SGHNT and CDR2 YYREEE (reference sequence). This CDR3 is built from 15 residues. The CDR3 reads CASSLGEGGAFEQFF. The CDR3 DNA, read in part, is TGTGCCAGCAGTTTAGGAGAGGGGGGGGCTTTTGAG.

Turning to this clone: The read falls 3 residues short of the CDR3 end, and the missing part is taken from the germline J gene. The chain recombines TRBV7-9 with TRBJ2-7, with D hard to call. The CDR3 length is 15 residues. V shed 5 bases and J shed 2 bases, with 16 bases lying between them. Germline assignment: CDR1 SEHNR and CDR2 FQNEAQ (reference sequence). This CDR3 is CASSPPQARTYEQYF. The part of the CDR3 DNA that was read is TGTGCCAGCAGCCCGCCCCAGGCCAGAACCTACGAG.

About this clone: The read halts 3 residues ahead of the CDR3 end, with the missing end drawn from the germline J gene. The chain joins TRBV25-1 to TRBJ2-7, with 9 bases aligning to TRBD1. Trimming cost V 2 bases and J 6 bases; bases outside gene matches: 8. The CDR3 covers 15 residues. CDR1 is MGHDK and CDR2 is SYGVNS in the germline V gene. The CDR3 DNA, read in part, is TGTGCCAGCAGTGAAGAGGGGACAGGGAGGGTCGAG. Amino acid sequence: CASSEEGTGRVE. The complete CDR3 sequence is CASSEEGTGRVEQYF.

In the case of this clone: The read ends 3 residues before the CDR3 terminus; that terminus is restored from the germline J gene. The rearrangement uses TRBV14 and TRBJ1-3, with a possible D match to TRBD1 (5 bases). The V and J ends lost 3 bases and 1 base respectively, with 13 bases between them. Germline CDR1 and CDR2: SGHDN and FVKESK. This CDR3 spans 16 amino acids. The CDR3 DNA, read in part, is TGTGCCAGCAGCCAGTGGCTTAAGGGGTCTGGAAACACC. Translated: CASSQWLKGSGNT. The CDR3 reads in full as CASSQWLKGSGNTIYF.

Note on this clone: The read stops 3 residues short of the end of the CDR3; the missing end is completed from the germline J gene. This chain connects TRBV7-6 to TRBJ1-1; unclear D gene. The germline gives CDR1 SGHVS, CDR2 FNYEAQ. CDR3 length equals 14 residues. V shed 2 bases and J shed 1 base, with 8 bases lying between them. The covered CDR3 bases are TGTGCCAGCAGCTTATCCTCAGGGAACACTGAA. Translated: CASSLSSGNTE. The CDR3 as a whole reads CASSLSSGNTEAFF.

The sequenced part of the CDR3 DNA is TGTGCCAGCAGCCAAGAAGGTGGACTAGGCCAAGAGACC. Its translation is CASSQEGGLGQET. The whole CDR3 protein is CASSQEGGLGQETQYF. This chain uses TRBV4-2 with TRBJ2-5; 7 positions agree with TRBD2. The read is 3 residues too short to cover the CDR3 end, so that end is filled in from the germline J gene. V was clipped by 0 bases and J by 1 base; unmatched bases: 5. The CDR3 consists of 16 residues. Germline V lookup: CDR1 LGHNA, CDR2 YNFKEQ.

Note on this clone: The sequence runs out 3 residues before the end of the CDR3; the remainder is reconstructed from the germline J gene. The chain links TRBV29-1 to TRBJ2-4; D is possibly TRBD2 (6 bases). Germline V gene sequence: CDR1 SQVTM, CDR2 ANQGSEA. Trimming took 0 bases from V and 7 from J, leaving 16 bases between them. CDR3 length: 15 amino acids. The CDR3 spells CSVEDGSGNLNIQYF. CDR3 DNA, as far as it was read: TGCAGCGTTGAAGATGGTAGCGGTAATCTTAACATT.